The 30 T cell receptor beta chains reported below all come from one sample, sequenced in a study of T-cell reconstitution after alpha-beta-depleted transplantation in children. As it was prepared, the TCRbeta library received unique molecular identifiers. TCRdb recomputed calls from the PCR reads with MiXCR, one row per CDR3 protein. Seen here are about 580,000 distinct CDR3 sequences, around 27% observed once, and the top ten hold less than 40%. The sequencing here drew on PBMCs, taken before TCRalphabeta/CD19-depleted stem cell transplant. These receptors were taken from a boy under three years old with Wiskott-Aldrich syndrome, due to receive a stem cell transplant.

This chain joins TRBV14 and TRBJ2-1; TRBD2 matches at 7 bases. With V trimmed by 7 bases and J by 5 bases, 8 bases remained unmatched. The germline CDR1 and CDR2 sequences are SGHDN and FVKESK. CDR3 length: 14 residues. The DNA for the CDR3 is TGTGCCAGCAAAAAGTCTAGCGGAAACAATGAGCAGTTCTTC. It translates to CASKKSSGNNEQFF.

The chain combines TRBV10-1 with TRBJ2-1, with 10 bases fitting TRBD2. The CDR3 runs 13 residues. Germline V gene data show CDR1 as WNHNN and CDR2 as SYGVQD (reference sequence). The junction had 4 bases not matched to a gene; V was cut back by 4 bases and J by 10 bases. CDR3 bases: TGCGCCAGCAGTGGTCCGGGACTAGCGGAGCAGTTCTTC. Translation: CASSGPGLAEQFF.

This clonotype was found a few times. DNA of the CDR3: TGTGCCAGCAGCGTAGGAGTTAGCGGGAGGAGCTCCTACAATGAGCAGTTCTTC. Translation gives CASSVGVSGRSSYNEQFF. This chain links TRBV9 with TRBJ2-1, with 10 bases aligning to TRBD2. CDR1 and CDR2 (germline): SGDLS, YYNGEE. J lost 0 bases, V lost 0 bases, and 6 bases had no gene match. CDR3 length: 18 residues.

The rearrangement joins TRBV3-1 to TRBJ2-1, with D perhaps matching TRBD2 (6 bases). V lost 2 bases to trimming and J lost 4 bases, with 15 bases between them. Germline loops: CDR1 LGHDT, CDR2 YNNKEL (reference sequence). The CDR3 has 16 amino acids. This CDR3 is CASSQIGRDFYNEQFF. Here the CDR3 DNA reads TGTGCCAGCAGCCAAATAGGGCGGGACTTTTACAATGAGCAGTTCTTC.

V is TRBV5-6 and J is TRBJ1-2, with 7 bases fitting TRBD1. The V and J ends lost 4 bases and 4 bases, in that order; junction bases with no gene match: 7. The CDR3 is 14 amino acids. The germline CDR1 and CDR2 sequences are SGHDT and YYEEEE. CDR3 nucleotide sequence: TGTGCCAGCAGCGTCTTGACAGGGAGCTATGGCTACACCTTC. This encodes CASSVLTGSYGYTF.

The V gene is TRBV5-1, the J gene TRBJ2-7, with TRBD2 identical over 9 bases. The V segment lost 3 bases and the J segment 4 bases; nucleotides outside the gene matches: 5. The germline CDR1 and CDR2 sequences are SGHRS and YFSETQ. The CDR3 has 14 residues. The CDR3 protein is CASSWVAGDYEQYF. In nucleotides, the CDR3 is TGCGCCAGCAGCTGGGTAGCGGGAGATTACGAGCAGTACTTC.

This clonotype was counted a few times. This chain links TRBV5-1 with TRBJ2-7; D could derive from TRBD1 or TRBD2 (5 bases each). This CDR3 has 14 residues. Germline assignment: CDR1 SGHRS and CDR2 YFSETQ. The V and J ends lost 5 bases and 2 bases respectively, with 14 bases between them. The CDR3 DNA is TGCGCCAGCAGATCCGGGACGTTGGCCTACGAGCAGTACTTC. Its protein product is CASRSGTLAYEQYF.

In this sample, this clonotype turned up a few times. V is TRBV4-1 and J is TRBJ2-1; TRBD2 matches 8 bases. In germline, CDR1 is MGHRA, CDR2 YSYEKL. The V gene end was trimmed by 0 bases and the J gene end by 1 base; junction bases not matched to a gene: 5. The CDR3 spans 17 residues. For the CDR3, the DNA is TGCGCCAGCAGCCAAGATCACACTAGCGGTTCCTACAATGAGCAGTTCTTC. Its translation is CASSQDHTSGSYNEQFF.

The rearrangement links TRBV7-9 to TRBJ1-3, with D uncertain. This CDR3 spans 12 amino acids. Trimming took 7 bases from V and 4 from J, leaving 8 bases between them. Germline V gives CDR1 SEHNR, CDR2 FQNEAQ (reference sequence). CDR3: CASKFQGNTIYF. CDR3 bases: TGTGCCAGCAAATTCCAGGGAAACACCATATATTTT. Together with reference TRBV7-9 and TRBJ1-3, the CDR3 gives the full variable domain: DTGVSQNPRHKITKRGQNVTFRCDPISEHNRLYWYRQTLGQGPEFLTYFQNEAQLEKSRLLSDRFSAERPKGSFSTLEIQRTEQGDSAMYLCASKFQGNTIYFGEGSWLTVV.

This clonotype was observed at least ten times. The chain couples TRBV28 to TRBJ2-6, with unresolved D. CDR1 and CDR2 from the germline V gene are MDHEN and SYDVKM. Trimming cost V 6 bases and J 1 base, with 10 bases left between them. CDR3 length: 15 amino acids. CDR3 DNA: TGTGCCAGCAGATCTAGGGATTCTGGGGCCAACGTCCTGACTTTC. Protein: CASRSRDSGANVLTF.

The sample holds one count of this clonotype. The CDR3 region has the DNA TGTGCCATCAGTGAACGGCAGGGGCCCTACGAGCAGTACTTC. This sequence encodes CAISERQGPYEQYF. This sequence joins TRBV10-3 and TRBJ2-7, with TRBD1 as a possible D gene (6 bases). The ends were cut back, 3 bases at V and 2 bases at J, with 11 bases in the middle. Looked up from germline, CDR1 is ENHRY and CDR2 is SYGVKD. The length of the CDR3 is 14 residues.

On this clonotype: One junction end does not reproduce the germline sequence, and a read error may be involved. The chain couples TRBV28 to TRBJ2-5; a weak D match, TRBD2 (5 bases). The germline V gene has CDR1 MDHEN and CDR2 SYDVKM. The CDR3 runs 12 residues. DNA of the CDR3: TGTGCCAGCAGTGAGAAAAGGGAGACCCACTACTTC. Encoded protein: CASSEKRETHYF.

This clonotype was detected only a few times. The chain employs TRBV20-1 and TRBJ1-5; 10 bases are a match to TRBD1. Germline trimming cut 5 bases from V and 6 bases from J; bases unmatched to any gene: 4. The CDR3 totals 13 residues. Germline-derived CDR1 and CDR2 are DFQATT and SNEGSKA (reference sequence). CDR3 loop: CSAETGGGQPQHF. The CDR3 DNA follows: TGCAGTGCTGAGACAGGGGGCGGTCAGCCCCAGCATTTT.

A note on this clonotype: A read error may produce the germline difference seen at one junction end. The genes are TRBV12-5 and TRBJ2-3; possible D gene TRBD1, 5 bases. The CDR3 runs to 14 residues. The germline V gene encodes CDR1 LGHNT and CDR2 FRNRAP. CDR3 nucleotides: TGTGCTAGTGGTTCCCCCCAGGGCCCAGATACGCAGTATTTC. Its translation: CASGSPQGPDTQYF.

CDR3 in DNA: TGTGCCATCAGTGGAAAAAGTGGGACAGGGGGCTACGAGCAGTACTTC. This gives the protein CAISGKSGTGGYEQYF. V gene TRBV10-3 combines with J gene TRBJ2-7; TRBD1 matches 11 bases. Germline V gene lookup returns CDR1 ENHRY and CDR2 SYGVKD. V lost 4 bases, J lost 3 bases, and 8 bases stayed unmatched. CDR3 length: 16 residues.

The V call is TRBV20-1, the J call TRBJ2-1, with no clear D. CDR3 length equals 14 residues. The V and J ends lost 3 bases and 4 bases respectively, with 13 bases between them. Germline lookup yields CDR1 DFQATT and CDR2 SNEGSKA (reference sequence). CDR3 DNA sequence: TGCAGTGCTAGTACGGGCTCGCGGTACAATGAGCAGTTCTTC. It translates to CSASTGSRYNEQFF.

The genes are TRBV15 and TRBJ2-3; D is unresolved. With 1 base removed from V and 4 bases from J, the gap between germline ends came to 15 bases. This CDR3 contains 16 residues. Germline-derived CDR1 and CDR2 are LNHNV and YYDKDF (reference sequence). The CDR3 here is CATSRVVGKGPDTQYF. The CDR3 coding sequence is TGTGCCACCAGCAGAGTCGTGGGAAAGGGCCCAGATACGCAGTATTTT.

The chain has TRBV7-8 and TRBJ1-6, with 12 bases aligning to TRBD1. With V trimmed by 5 bases and J by 10 bases, 3 bases remained unmatched. The CDR3 runs to 14 residues. Germline loops: CDR1 SGHVS, CDR2 FQNEAQ. The CDR3, as DNA: TGTGCCAGCAGCGCCGGGACAGGGGGCTCACCCCTCCACTTT. It yields the protein CASSAGTGGSPLHF. Supplemented by reference TRBV7-8 and TRBJ1-6, the full variable domain reads GAGVSQSPRYKVAKRGQDVALRCDPISGHVSLFWYQQALGQGPEFLTYFQNEAQLDKSGLPSDRFFAERPEGSVSTLKIQRTQQEDSAVYLCASSAGTGGSPLHFGNGTRLTVT.

The V and J genes are TRBV12-3 or TRBV12-4 and TRBJ2-1; TRBD2 might be the D (6 bases). The CDR3 spans 14 residues. V was clipped by 5 bases and J by 7 bases, with 15 bases between them. In DNA, the CDR3 is TGTGCCAGCAGTCCTGGAGGGGCCGAGAATGAGCAGTTCTTC. Translating it yields CASSPGGAENEQFF.

By sample fraction, this clonotype is medium-sized (0.01 to 0.1%). The chain has TRBV27 and TRBJ2-5; a possible D gene is TRBD1 (5 bases). The V end was cut by 5 bases, the J end by 1 base, with 14 bases between. The CDR3 sequence is 15 residues long. Germline CDR1 MNHEY, CDR2 SMNVEV (reference sequence). The CDR3 is CASSTLAGIQETQYF. The CDR3 region has the DNA TGTGCCAGCAGTACACTGGCAGGGATCCAAGAGACCCAGTACTTC.

This clonotype was seen only a few times. This chain uses TRBV24-1 with TRBJ2-1; D is perhaps TRBD2 (6 bases). This CDR3 has 18 amino acids. CDR1 is KGHDR and CDR2 is SFDVKD in the germline V gene. V dropped 2 bases and J dropped 3 bases, with 19 bases sitting between them. The CDR3 here is CATSDSRVAGGGYNEQFF. The CDR3 nucleotides are TGTGCCACCAGTGATTCCCGCGTTGCCGGGGGAGGCTACAATGAGCAGTTCTTC.

This chain joins TRBV7-2 and TRBJ2-3, with D unresolved. Germline V gene data show CDR1 as SGHTA and CDR2 as FQGNSA. V gave up 8 bases and J gave up 3 bases, with 18 bases separating them. This CDR3 comprises 15 residues. The CDR3 DNA reads as TGTGCCAGCCTAGGGAAGGTAGCTGGTACAGATACGCAGTATTTT. The encoded protein is CASLGKVAGTDTQYF.

The CDR3 loop is CASSSPGQGRHEQYF. CDR3 nucleotide sequence: TGTGCCAGCAGCTCCCCGGGACAGGGTCGACACGAGCAGTACTTC. The chain recombines TRBV5-6 with TRBJ2-7; 9 bases match TRBD1. CDR3 length: 15 residues. V dropped 3 bases and J dropped 5; count of bases not matched to a gene: 9. Germline-derived CDR1 and CDR2 are SGHDT and YYEEEE.

The chain joins TRBV11-3 to TRBJ2-1; 7 nucleotides line up with TRBD2. V shed 1 base, J shed 10 bases, and the junction held 1 base outside the gene matches. CDR3 length equals 12 residues. The germline V gene encodes CDR1 SGHNT and CDR2 YENEEA. DNA of the CDR3: TGTGCCAGCAGCTTAGGCGGGAGAGAGCAGTTCTTC. Protein product: CASSLGGREQFF.

This chain joins TRBV18 and TRBJ2-7; 7 bases fit TRBD2. Looked up from germline, CDR1 is KGHSH and CDR2 is LQKENI. CDR3 length equals 23 residues. J was trimmed by 0 bases and V by 1 base; bases with no gene match: 27. For the CDR3, the DNA is TGTGCCAGCTCACCACTAGGGACCAGTCCAGGGAGAGCGGGACCGCGTAGCTCCTACGAGCAGTACTTC. This gives the protein CASSPLGTSPGRAGPRSSYEQYF.

V and J are TRBV5-1 and TRBJ2-5, with 10 bases identical to TRBD1. This CDR3 is built from 14 residues. V was clipped by 4 bases and J by 4 bases; unmatched bases: 4. Germline V gene data show CDR1 as SGHRS and CDR2 as YFSETQ. CDR3 nucleotides: TGCGCCAGCAGCAGAGGGGACAGGGGAGAGACCCAGTACTTC. Translating gives CASSRGDRGETQYF.

This clonotype was seen only once. The chain uses TRBV27 and TRBJ1-2; the match to TRBD1 covers 10 bases. The V and J ends lost 6 bases and 4 bases, in that order; junction bases with no gene match: 8. The CDR3 has 15 residues. Per the germline V gene, CDR1 is MNHEY and CDR2 is SMNVEV (reference sequence). CDR3: CASSDDRGRVYGYTF. The CDR3 nucleotides read TGTGCCAGCAGCGATGACAGGGGGCGGGTCTATGGCTACACCTTC.

This clonotype has just a few counts. This chain connects TRBV5-1 to TRBJ2-3, with TRBD1 identical over 7 bases. CDR3 length equals 15 residues. Trimming removed 4 bases from V and 3 bases from J; junction bases left unmatched: 8. Germline V gives CDR1 SGHRS, CDR2 YFSETQ. DNA for the CDR3: TGCGCCAGCAGCCCAGGGACAGCCAATACAGATACGCAGTATTTT. As protein: CASSPGTANTDTQYF.

The table lists this clonotype with a count of one. The chain employs TRBV5-1 and TRBJ2-5; no clear D gene. The CDR3 extends over 14 amino acids. V was shortened by 0 bases and J by 3 bases, with 9 bases between the two germline ends. Germline V gene data show CDR1 as SGHRS and CDR2 as YFSETQ. Here the CDR3 DNA reads TGCGCCAGCAGCTTGGCCTCGGAGAAAGAGACCCAGTACTTC. Its translation is CASSLASEKETQYF.

This clonotype has just a few counts. This CDR3 reads CASSLVVLDSNEQFF. In DNA, the CDR3 is TGTGCCAGCAGCTTAGTAGTCTTGGACAGCAATGAGCAGTTCTTC. J is TRBJ2-1 and V is TRBV7-2; D is possibly TRBD1 (6 bases). CDR3 length: 15 residues. V was trimmed by 1 base and J by 6 bases, leaving 13 bases between them. CDR1 SGHTA and CDR2 FQGNSA come from the germline V gene.